The clone carrying this T cell receptor beta chain was observed a single time. Data came from immunoSEQ multiplex PCR; TCRdb stores just in-frame clones and leaves some out. Among 200,000 or so clones listed, 80% to 90% were seen once. This entry belongs to a study of blood T cell repertoires in COVID-19. The CDR3 has 13 residues. Looked up from germline, CDR1 is LNHDA and CDR2 is SQIVND (reference sequence). Losses at the gene ends were 4 bases for V and 3 bases for J; bases not matched to a gene: 1. The sequenced sample consisted of peripheral blood. J is TRBJ1-1 and V is TRBV19; 8 bases match TRBD1. The source is a man aged 55-75 years with acute or convalescent COVID-19. The CDR3 protein is CASSTDRDTEAFF. The CDR3 DNA reads as TGTGCCAGTAGTACGGACAGGGACACTGAAGCTTTCTTT.